This TCR beta chain is drawn from a study of identical twins. Carrying unique molecular identifiers, the cDNA also gained a universal primer site through template switching. One entry per CDR3 protein results from TCRdb running MiXCR on the 5' RACE reads. Found here are approximately 620,000 distinct CDR3 sequences, around 8.6% of them singletons; the top ten hold 0.75% to 1%. V lost 6 bases and J 13 bases, leaving 22 bases between the germline ends. Germline V lookup: CDR1 MNHEY, CDR2 SMNVEV (reference sequence). This CDR3 spans 13 amino acids. Turning to this clonotype: Its antigen is unidentified.

All donors were healthy Caucasians. General observations from the study: Compared with models, monozygotic twins showed more out-of-frame TCR alpha sharing.

These data were also filed under a second study, of yellow fever vaccine responses in identical twins. That report adds: Twins reportedly appeared to share part of their vaccine T cell response while keeping part individual.

This sequence was found in a woman aged 18-29 years in good health. Material for sequencing was PBMCs. This chain uses TRBV27 with TRBJ2-7; the D gene is possibly TRBD1 (6 bases). CDR3 DNA sequence: TGTGCCAGCAGCCCCGGGACATATACGAGCGAATACTTC. Protein sequence: CASSPGTYTSEYF.